The clone carrying this TCR beta chain was found a few times. The sample comes from a study of blood T cell repertoires in COVID-19. Self-reported history from a screening survey and questionnaire set each donor's cohort. In the source study's methods: From reference gene primer amplification, estimates of nucleated cell counts were derived. The protocol was immunoSEQ multiplex PCR, while the TCRdb copy is restricted to in-frame clones and leaves out a portion. D and trimming were read from the DNA, whereas the V and J calls and clone size are those reported in that table. The sample holds 200,000 to 250,000 clones, 85% seen once. The germline V gene has CDR1 SGHTA and CDR2 FQGNSA. The CDR3 runs to 15 residues. V lost 4 bases and J 3 bases, leaving 16 bases between the germline ends.

The source is a man aged 40-49 years who had recovered from COVID-19. The source material was PBMCs or T cells enriched from blood (not recorded which). The chain couples TRBV7-2 to TRBJ2-7; possibly TRBD1 for D (6 bases). CDR3 protein: CASSSNAQGFYEQYF. The CDR3 nucleotides read TGTGCCAGCAGCTCTAACGCACAGGGCTTCTACGAGCAGTACTTC.